A single sample gave rise to the 26 T cell receptor beta chains below, sequenced in a study of blood T cell repertoires in COVID-19. TCRdb's copy holds only in-frame clones and misses some; the assay was immunoSEQ multiplex PCR. Of some 150,000 clones listed, about nine tenths were seen once; the top ten hold about 4%. Sequences were obtained from peripheral blood. These TCRs come from a woman aged 55-70 years with active or convalescent COVID-19.

The chain recombines TRBV5-5 with TRBJ2-3; TRBD1 agrees at 8 bases. Per the germline V gene, CDR1 is SGHKS and CDR2 is YYEKEE (reference sequence). Trimming took 2 bases from V and 8 from J; bases not matched to a gene: 7. CDR3 length: 14 amino acids. The CDR3 loop reads CASSLDRGPATQYF. The CDR3, as DNA: TGTGCCAGCAGCTTAGACAGGGGCCCGGCTACGCAGTATTTT.

The chain combines TRBV7-9 with TRBJ1-2; possibly TRBD1 for D (5 bases). V was pared by 7 bases and J by 12 bases, with 18 bases between. CDR3 length equals 12 residues. CDR1 and CDR2 from the germline V gene are SEHNR and FQNEAQ (reference sequence). CDR3 DNA: TGTGCCAGCACCAGAATCGACAGCCAGCACACCTTC. Translated, it gives CASTRIDSQHTF.

The genes are TRBV5-1 and TRBJ2-5, with 7 nucleotides matching TRBD1. The trim removed 0 bases at V and 4 bases at J, leaving 3 bases unmatched. This CDR3 is built from 14 residues. Germline CDR1 is SGHRS and CDR2 is YFSETQ. CDR3 bases: TGCGCCAGCAGCTTGGCACCAGGGGGAGAGACCCAGTACTTC. It yields the protein CASSLAPGGETQYF. Using reference TRBV5-1 and TRBJ2-5 for the parts outside the CDR3, the full variable domain is KAGVTQTPRYLIKTRGQQVTLSCSPISGHRSVSWYQQTPGQGLQFLFEYFSETQRNKGNFPGRFSGRQFSNSRSEMNVSTLELGDSALYLCASSLAPGGETQYFGPGTRLLVL.

This chain links TRBV24-1 with TRBJ1-1; a possible D gene is TRBD1 (5 bases). The CDR3 runs 13 residues. Germline assignment: CDR1 KGHDR and CDR2 SFDVKD. Trimming took off 6 bases at V and 6 bases at J, with 13 bases between the two ends. In DNA form, the CDR3 reads TGTGCCACCAGTTCGGGGGAAGGGGCTGAAGCTTTCTTT. This gives the protein CATSSGEGAEAFF.

J is TRBJ2-7 and V is TRBV10-3; TRBD1 matches at 9 bases. The CDR3 covers 15 residues. Trimming removed 11 bases from V and 0 bases from J; junction bases left unmatched: 11. Germline V gene sequence: CDR1 ENHRY, CDR2 SYGVKD. DNA for the CDR3: TGTGCCTCCCTCCGGGGGACAGGGAGCTCCTACGAGCAGTACTTC. The encoded protein is CASLRGTGSSYEQYF.

V and J are TRBV18 and TRBJ1-2; tentatively, D is TRBD1 (5 bases). V was shortened by 6 bases and J by 5 bases, with 16 bases between the two germline ends. This CDR3 spans 14 amino acids. Per the germline V gene, CDR1 is KGHSH and CDR2 is LQKENI. The chain's CDR3 is CASSPSTDWYGYTF. Here the CDR3 DNA reads TGTGCCAGCTCCCCTTCGACAGATTGGTATGGCTACACCTTC.

This clone was seen a single time. This chain connects TRBV27 to TRBJ1-2, with D perhaps TRBD1 (6 bases). The V gene lost 3 bases and the J gene lost 2 bases, with 25 bases spanning the gap. The CDR3 covers 19 residues. Per the germline V gene, CDR1 is MNHEY and CDR2 is SMNVEV (reference sequence). In DNA form, the CDR3 reads TGTGCCAGCAGTTTGGGGGGGCGGTGGTGGCTTAATTGGAACTATGGCTACACCTTC. It yields the protein CASSLGGRWWLNWNYGYTF.

The V and J genes are TRBV11-2 and TRBJ2-5; TRBD2 aligns across 9 bases. Trimming cost V 0 bases and J 2 bases; bases outside gene matches: 7. The CDR3 is made up of 17 amino acids. Germline V CDR1 and CDR2: SGHAT, FQNNGV. The CDR3 loop reads CASSLELAGGIQETQYF. The CDR3 DNA reads TGTGCCAGCAGCTTAGAGTTGGCGGGGGGGATACAAGAGACCCAGTACTTC.

V usage is TRBV11-2 and J usage is TRBJ1-6; 8 bases agree with TRBD1. The CDR3 has 14 residues. The germline V gene encodes CDR1 SGHAT and CDR2 FQNNGV. With V trimmed by 1 base and J by 10 bases, 3 bases remained unmatched. CDR3: CASSLGTGTSPLHF. As DNA, the CDR3 is TGTGCCAGCAGCTTAGGGACAGGGACATCACCCCTCCACTTT.

This rearrangement joins TRBV7-9 to TRBJ1-2, with D perhaps matching TRBD1 (6 bases). V lost 4 bases and J lost 5, with 17 bases in between. The CDR3 covers 15 residues. Germline loops: CDR1 SEHNR, CDR2 FQNEAQ (reference sequence). CDR3 DNA sequence: TGTGCCAGCAGCTCCTTTCCGACAGGCGGGTATGGCTACACCTTC. Its translation: CASSSFPTGGYGYTF.

The table lists this clone with a few counts. V gene TRBV7-2 combines with J gene TRBJ1-1; D perhaps matches TRBD1 (5 bases). The germline CDR1 and CDR2 sequences are SGHTA and FQGNSA. V was shortened by 4 bases and J by 11 bases, with 17 bases between the two germline ends. The CDR3 length is 13 residues. CDR3 sequence: CASSWGVTSFAFF. CDR3 coding DNA: TGTGCCAGCAGCTGGGGGGTAACAAGTTTCGCTTTCTTT.

The chain combines TRBV29-1 with TRBJ2-7, with 7 bases fitting TRBD1. V trimming: 6 bases; J trimming: 0 bases; junction bases outside the gene matches: 2. This CDR3 is built from 12 residues. Germline assignment: CDR1 SQVTM and CDR2 ANQGSEA. The CDR3 region is CSVNRGSYEQYF. In nucleotides, the CDR3 is TGCAGCGTAAACAGGGGCTCCTACGAGCAGTACTTC.

J is TRBJ2-5 and V is TRBV2; TRBD2 aligns across 14 bases. This CDR3 spans 15 amino acids. With V trimmed by 6 bases and J by 1 base, 1 base remained unmatched. The germline gives CDR1 SNHLY, CDR2 FYNNEI. CDR3 protein: CASRGTSGGQETQYF. As DNA, the CDR3 is TGTGCCAGCAGGGGGACTAGCGGGGGCCAAGAGACCCAGTACTTC.

The chain combines TRBV6-5 with TRBJ1-2, with D perhaps matching TRBD1 (6 bases). CDR1 is MNHEY, CDR2 SVGAGI, per germline. V gave up 8 bases and J gave up 2 bases, with 18 bases separating them. This CDR3 spans 15 amino acids. The CDR3 region is CASAPGHSGNYGYTF. CDR3 sequence (DNA): TGTGCCAGCGCCCCGGGACACTCCGGAAACTATGGCTACACCTTC.

The V and J genes are TRBV10-1 and TRBJ1-2, with 7 bases that match TRBD1. CDR3 size: 13 residues. Germline loops: CDR1 WNHNN, CDR2 SYGVQD (reference sequence). V lost 4 bases and J lost 5; bases outside the gene matches: 4. CDR3 in DNA: TGCGCCAGCAGTGGGAACAGGGGATATGGCTACACCTTC. It codes for CASSGNRGYGYTF.

The CDR3 spells CASSLAPDRGTKTQYF. In DNA form, the CDR3 reads TGCGCCAGCAGCTTGGCCCCGGACAGGGGGACGAAGACCCAGTACTTC. The chain joins TRBV5-1 to TRBJ2-5; 10 nucleotides match TRBD1. The CDR3 has 16 amino acids. The germline CDR1 and CDR2 sequences are SGHRS and YFSETQ. The ends lost 0 bases at V and 6 bases at J; junction bases unmatched: 8.

The CDR3 DNA follows: TGTGCCAGCAGTGAAATCAGAAGCTCTGGAAACACCATATATTTT. This codes for CASSEIRSSGNTIYF. This chain uses TRBV25-1 with TRBJ1-3, with D uncertain. The CDR3 has 15 amino acids. Germline values: CDR1 MGHDK, CDR2 SYGVNS. Trimming removed 2 bases at V and 0 bases at J, with 8 bases between.

The gene calls are TRBV2 and TRBJ2-7, with D possibly TRBD2 on 6 matching bases. V lost 2 bases to trimming and J lost 12 bases, with 17 bases between them. The CDR3 totals 13 residues. Germline CDR1 reads SNHLY; CDR2 reads FYNNEI. The CDR3 bases are TGTGCCAGCAGTGAATGGGCGGAGGGGAAAAGGTACTTC. Translating it yields CASSEWAEGKRYF.

The rearrangement uses TRBV18 and TRBJ2-3; possible D gene TRBD2, 5 bases. The V gene lost 6 bases and the J gene lost 4 bases, with 17 bases spanning the gap. Germline loops: CDR1 KGHSH, CDR2 LQKENI. CDR3 length: 15 amino acids. The CDR3 protein is CASSVPRDGADTQYF. In DNA, the CDR3 is TGTGCCAGCTCGGTCCCACGGGATGGTGCAGATACGCAGTATTTT.

V is TRBV5-8 and J is TRBJ2-3; TRBD2 agrees at 15 bases. V was clipped by 2 bases and J by 4 bases; unmatched bases: 2. Germline V gene lookup returns CDR1 SGHTS and CDR2 YDEGEE. The length of the CDR3 is 16 residues. As DNA, the CDR3 is TGTGCCAGCAGCTTTGGACTAGCGGGGGGGGCAGATACGCAGTATTTT. Amino acid sequence: CASSFGLAGGADTQYF.

The CDR3, as DNA: TGTGCCAGCAGCTTGGCGAGGGAAGGTGGCTATGGCTACACCTTC. Protein product: CASSLAREGGYGYTF. The chain carries TRBV5-6 and TRBJ1-2; D is undetermined. Germline assignment: CDR1 SGHDT and CDR2 YYEEEE. Trimming cost V 0 bases and J 4 bases, with 13 bases left between them. The CDR3 consists of 15 residues.

This clone has only a few counts. The genes are TRBV4-3 and TRBJ2-7; TRBD2 matches 7 bases. The germline CDR1 and CDR2 sequences are LGHNA and YSLEER. V was clipped by 0 bases and J by 0 bases; unmatched bases: 11. The CDR3 is 18 residues long. CDR3 nucleotide sequence: TGCGCCAGCAGCCAAGATAGTCCTAAAGCGGGAAGCTCCTACGAGCAGTACTTC. Encoded protein: CASSQDSPKAGSSYEQYF.

The V and J genes are TRBV5-1 and TRBJ1-3; 8 bases are a match to TRBD1. V was clipped by 2 bases and J by 4 bases; unmatched bases: 11. The germline CDR1 and CDR2 sequences are SGHRS and YFSETQ. The CDR3 consists of 17 residues. The CDR3 region has the DNA TGCGCCAGCAGCTTTGTGGGGCCGACAGGGGAAGGAAACACCATATATTTT. This gives the protein CASSFVGPTGEGNTIYF.

This clone was recorded once. The junction departs from the called germline gene at one end, perhaps through a read error. The V and J genes are TRBV10-3 and TRBJ1-1, with 11 bases identical to TRBD1. The CDR3 spans 13 residues. Germline lookup yields CDR1 ENHRY and CDR2 SYGVKD. DNA for the CDR3: TGTGCCACCAGTCCGGGACAGGGGGCTGAAGCTTTCTTT. Residues: CATSPGQGAEAFF.

The chain is built from TRBV7-8 and TRBJ2-7; D remains unclear. This CDR3 spans 11 amino acids. Trimming shortened V by 5 bases and J by 4 bases, and 6 bases separated the two germline ends. Germline CDR1 SGHVS, CDR2 FQNEAQ. In nucleotides, the CDR3 is TGTGCCAGCAGCCTGAGATACGAGCAGTACTTC. This codes for CASSLRYEQYF.

V usage is TRBV14 and J usage is TRBJ1-3; 7 nucleotides line up with TRBD1. Germline CDR1 is SGHDN and CDR2 is FVKESK. There are 15 residues in the CDR3. Trimming cost V 3 bases and J 2 bases; bases outside gene matches: 4. The CDR3 DNA reads TGTGCCAGCAGCCAGACAGGGACCCCTGGAAACACCATATATTTT. It encodes CASSQTGTPGNTIYF.